This passage covers 19 T cell receptor beta chains from one sample sequenced in a study of blood T cells in healthy people across ages. Then a second PCR, running roughly 7 to 12 cycles, was carried out with a sample-barcoded 5' primer and a J-beta primer mix. Via MiXCR, TCRdb re-called the 5' RACE reads, giving one row per CDR3 protein. Among approximately 690,000 distinct CDR3 sequences listed, 35% to 50% were seen once. The sequenced sample consisted of blood. The receptors shown here come from a man of 80 years or more in good health.

The rearrangement uses TRBV2 and TRBJ2-7; D not certain. V gave up 6 bases and J gave up 6 bases, with 18 bases separating them. The V gene's germline CDR1 is SNHLY and CDR2 FYNNEI. The CDR3 totals 14 residues. The CDR3 DNA follows: TGTGCCAGCAGCGAAAGCCTCCCCATCCCCGAGCAGTACTTC. Its translation: CASSESLPIPEQYF.

Of note for this clonotype: A junction end diverges from the germline sequence, so it may reflect a read error. The V call is TRBV30, the J call TRBJ1-4, with D perhaps TRBD1 (5 bases). Germline CDR1 GTSNPN, CDR2 SVGIG (reference sequence). CDR3 size: 11 residues. The CDR3 loop is CAGSGGTELFF. The CDR3 nucleotides are TGTGCCGGGAGTGGGGGAACAGAACTGTTTTTT.

On this clonotype itself: This may be a read error: a much more frequent sequence differs by one nucleotide. The chain employs TRBV6-2 or TRBV6-3 and TRBJ2-1; 11 nucleotides agree with TRBD1. Germline V CDR1 and CDR2: MNHEY, SVGEGT. The CDR3 is 14 residues long. The CDR3 sequence is CASRGTGGYSEQFF. The CDR3 DNA is TGTGCCAGCAGGGGGACAGGGGGATACAGTGAGCAGTTCTTC.

The rearrangement joins TRBV4-2 to TRBJ2-1, with TRBD2 identical over 7 bases. CDR3 length equals 16 residues. Trimming cost V 4 bases and J 9 bases; bases outside gene matches: 15. Germline values: CDR1 LGHNA, CDR2 YNFKEQ. CDR3 sequence (DNA): TGTGCCAGCAGCCCCCTTCGGGTGGGAGGGCTTGGTGAGCAGTTCTTC. It yields the protein CASSPLRVGGLGEQFF.

The chain has TRBV4-1 and TRBJ1-4; no firm D call. This CDR3 contains 17 residues. Between the trimmed V and J ends, which lost 3 bases and 0 bases, there was a span of 14 bases. In germline, CDR1 is MGHRA, CDR2 YSYEKL. The CDR3 protein is CASSHGIRLSTNEKLFF. CDR3 coding DNA: TGCGCCAGCAGCCACGGCATTAGGCTCTCAACTAATGAAAAACTGTTTTTT.

The chain joins TRBV9 to TRBJ2-1; 10 nucleotides agree with TRBD1. V lost 3 bases, J lost 4 bases, and 7 bases stayed unmatched. This CDR3 region has 16 residues. Germline assignment: CDR1 SGDLS and CDR2 YYNGEE. The CDR3 sequence is CASSGRQGAGYNEQFF. The CDR3 bases are TGTGCCAGCAGCGGACGACAGGGGGCGGGGTACAATGAGCAGTTCTTC.

In this sample, this clonotype turned up a few times. The rearrangement uses TRBV7-9 and TRBJ2-2; perhaps TRBD2 as D (7 bases). This CDR3 contains 14 residues. Trimming shortened V by 10 bases and J by 7 bases, and 19 bases separated the two germline ends. The germline V gene has CDR1 SEHNR and CDR2 FQNEAQ (reference sequence). The CDR3 reads CATRGAAPSGELFF. Here the CDR3 DNA reads TGTGCCACCCGGGGGGCGGCACCGAGCGGGGAGCTGTTTTTT.

This clonotype showed up just a few times. The chain recombines TRBV7-9 with TRBJ2-3; possibly TRBD1 or TRBD2 for D (7 bases each). Trimming removed 5 bases from V and 3 bases from J, with 15 bases in between. There are 15 residues in the CDR3. CDR1 and CDR2 (germline): SEHNR, FQNEAQ (reference sequence). The CDR3 spells CASSQAGQRTDTQYF. As DNA, the CDR3 is TGTGCCAGCAGCCAAGCGGGACAGAGAACAGATACGCAGTATTTT.

The chain employs TRBV6-2 or TRBV6-3 and TRBJ2-2; TRBD2 matches at 7 bases. With 1 base clipped from V and 5 bases from J, the junction kept 7 bases outside the gene matches. CDR3 size: 16 residues. Germline V gives CDR1 MNHEY, CDR2 SVGEGT. The CDR3 DNA reads as TGTGCCAGCAGTTACTACGGCGGGAGTATTACCGGGGAGCTGTTTTTT. Amino acids: CASSYYGGSITGELFF.

In this sample, this clonotype turned up a few times. The gene calls are TRBV20-1 and TRBJ2-7; 7 nucleotides align to TRBD1. V gave up 6 bases and J gave up 1 base; unmatched junction bases: 18. CDR3 length: 17 amino acids. Germline V lookup: CDR1 DFQATT, CDR2 SNEGSKA (reference sequence). CDR3 nucleotide sequence: TGCAGTGCCCGAGACCCCGGACAGGCGAAGAGTTCCTACGAGCAGTACTTC. Protein: CSARDPGQAKSSYEQYF.

The rearrangement links TRBV30 to TRBJ2-5; 10 positions match TRBD1. The J call may be mistaken, given a closer DNA end match to TRBJ2-7. Per the germline V gene, CDR1 is GTSNPN and CDR2 is SVGIG (reference sequence). This CDR3 is built from 14 residues. CDR3 sequence: CAWSAGTGVGEQYF. The CDR3 nucleotides read TGTGCCTGGAGTGCCGGGACAGGGGTCGGCGAGCAGTACTTC.

The chain recombines TRBV29-1 with TRBJ2-7; 12 bases align to TRBD1. V was pared by 4 bases and J by 7 bases, with 5 bases of the junction left unmatched. The CDR3 contains 13 residues. Looked up from germline, CDR1 is SQVTM and CDR2 is ANQGSEA. The CDR3 here is CSVAGTGGNEQYF. DNA for the CDR3: TGCAGCGTTGCGGGGACAGGGGGCAATGAGCAGTACTTC.

The chain combines TRBV28 with TRBJ2-3; 9 bases align to TRBD2. V lost 3 bases, J lost 0 bases, and 10 bases stayed unmatched. The V gene's germline CDR1 is MDHEN and CDR2 SYDVKM. The CDR3 totals 18 residues. The CDR3 coding sequence is TGTGCCAGCAGTTTGCCCCGGACTAGCGTAATTAGCACAGATACGCAGTATTTT. Protein sequence: CASSLPRTSVISTDTQYF.

This chain connects TRBV7-9 to TRBJ1-1; D is possibly TRBD1 (5 bases). Trimming took 2 bases from V and 6 from J, leaving 13 bases between them. The CDR3 spans 14 residues. Germline V gene sequence: CDR1 SEHNR, CDR2 FQNEAQ (reference sequence). CDR3: CASSLSQGRAEAFF. CDR3 nucleotides: TGTGCCAGCAGCTTAAGCCAGGGTAGGGCTGAAGCTTTCTTT.

The chain employs TRBV5-1 and TRBJ2-5, with 7 positions matching TRBD1. Germline V CDR1 and CDR2: SGHRS, YFSETQ. Unmatched junction bases numbered 9, after V lost 8 bases and J lost 2 bases. The CDR3 covers 14 residues. The CDR3 bases are TGCGCCAGTGCAGCCGGGACAGATCAAGAGACCCAGTACTTC. Translation: CASAAGTDQETQYF.

In the case of this clonotype: A read error may explain this, as a much larger clone is one base away. This chain uses TRBV29-1 with TRBJ2-1; 11 positions match TRBD2. The length of the CDR3 is 13 residues. Germline V gene lookup returns CDR1 SQVTM and CDR2 ANQGSEA. Germline trimming cut 7 bases from V and 11 bases from J; bases unmatched to any gene: 10. CDR3 nucleotide sequence: TGCAGCGGACAACTAGCGGGAGCTACGCAGCAGTTCTTC. Translation: CSGQLAGATQQFF.

This clonotype has more than one count but fewer than ten. V is TRBV28 and J is TRBJ2-2, with 7 bases fitting TRBD2. After removal of 5 bases from V and 6 bases from J, the junction contained 9 bases not matched to a gene. The CDR3 runs 15 residues. Germline V lookup: CDR1 MDHEN, CDR2 SYDVKM. The CDR3 here is CASSPALAGAGELFF. Written as DNA, the CDR3 is TGTGCCAGCAGTCCCGCCCTGGCGGGAGCCGGGGAGCTGTTTTTT.

This clonotype showed up just a few times. This chain connects TRBV7-2 to TRBJ2-7, with 13 bases identical to TRBD2. Per the germline V gene, CDR1 is SGHTA and CDR2 is FQGNSA. The V gene end was trimmed by 5 bases and the J gene end by 6 bases; junction bases not matched to a gene: 7. The CDR3 is 15 amino acids. The CDR3 region has the DNA TGTGCCAGCAGCAAGCCGGGACTAGCGGGACGCGAGCAGTACTTC. This codes for CASSKPGLAGREQYF.

Concerning this clonotype itself: A clone one base away is much larger, so this may be a read error. V gene TRBV29-1 combines with J gene TRBJ2-1, with D possibly matching TRBD1 (6 bases). This CDR3 is built from 10 residues. V lost 7 bases, J lost 14 bases, and 15 bases lay in between. Germline-derived CDR1 and CDR2 are SQVTM and ANQGSEA. CDR3 loop: CSAEVSGEFF. In nucleotides, the CDR3 is TGCAGCGCCGAGGTTTCAGGGGAGTTCTTC.